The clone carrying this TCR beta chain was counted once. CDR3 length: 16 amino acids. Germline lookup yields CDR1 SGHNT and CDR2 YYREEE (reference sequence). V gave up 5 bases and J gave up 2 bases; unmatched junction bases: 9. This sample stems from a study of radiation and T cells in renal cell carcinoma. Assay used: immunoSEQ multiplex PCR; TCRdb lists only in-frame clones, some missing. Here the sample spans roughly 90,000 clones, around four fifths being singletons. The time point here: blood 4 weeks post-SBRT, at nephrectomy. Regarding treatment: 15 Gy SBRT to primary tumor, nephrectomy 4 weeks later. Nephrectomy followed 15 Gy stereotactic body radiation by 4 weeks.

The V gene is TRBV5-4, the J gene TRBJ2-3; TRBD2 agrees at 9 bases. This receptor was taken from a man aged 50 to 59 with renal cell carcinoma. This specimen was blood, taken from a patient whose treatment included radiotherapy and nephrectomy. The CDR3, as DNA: TGTGCCAGCAGTTCTCTAGCGGGATCTACCACAGATACGCAGTATTTT. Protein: CASSSLAGSTTDTQYF. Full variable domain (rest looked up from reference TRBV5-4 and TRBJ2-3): ETGVTQSPTHLIKTRGQQVTLRCSSQSGHNTVSWYQQALGQGPQFIFQYYREEENGRGNFPPRFSGLQFPNYSSELNVNALELDDSALYLCASSSLAGSTTDTQYFGPGTRLTVL.